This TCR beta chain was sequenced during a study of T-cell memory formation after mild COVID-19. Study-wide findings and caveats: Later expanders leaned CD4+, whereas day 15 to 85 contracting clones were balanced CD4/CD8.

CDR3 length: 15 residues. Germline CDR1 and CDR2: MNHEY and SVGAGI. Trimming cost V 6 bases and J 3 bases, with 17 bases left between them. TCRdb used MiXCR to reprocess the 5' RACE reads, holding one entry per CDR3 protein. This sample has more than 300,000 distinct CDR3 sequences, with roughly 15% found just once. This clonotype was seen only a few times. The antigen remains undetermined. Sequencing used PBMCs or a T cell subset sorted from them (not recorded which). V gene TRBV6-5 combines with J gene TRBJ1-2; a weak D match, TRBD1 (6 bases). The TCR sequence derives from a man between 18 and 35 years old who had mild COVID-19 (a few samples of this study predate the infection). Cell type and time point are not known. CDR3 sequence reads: CASRGTGGPYYGYTF. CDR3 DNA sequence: TGTGCCAGCAGGGGTACGGGGGGCCCCTACTATGGCTACACCTTC.